These T cell receptor beta chains were read from a single sample in a study of T cell repertoires in cytomegalovirus infection. Antigen specificity for these receptors is unknown. TCRdb ran MiXCR on the reads and lists one entry per CDR3 protein. Of around 900,000 distinct CDR3 sequences listed, less than 40% are singletons. Sequences were derived from cultured CD8+ T cells from PBMCs, sampled from culture after CMV antigen stimulation. Every receptor here comes from a human donor in good health (CMV status not recorded). Some clones in this sample may be carry-over from other donors' samples. CDR3s include the opening cysteine and the closing phenylalanine or tryptophan. The order of the fields is D gene, V gene, clone size, J gene, CDR3 protein, CDR3 DNA. D genes are given only for firm matches. Part of the rows lack a size; the others show once, few, many or a class for expanded clones.

>TRBD2|TRBV10-3|NA|TRBJ2-3
CATHPLAGALDTQYF
TGTGCCACCCACCCTCTAGCGGGGGCCCTAGATACGCAGTATTTT
>TRBD2|TRBV19|few|TRBJ2-7
CASMGGGLEQYF
TGTGCCAGTATGGGGGGAGGGCTCGAGCAGTACTTC
>NA|TRBV12-3/TRBV12-4|NA|TRBJ1-6
CASSGLPWDSPLHF
TGTGCCAGCAGCGGACTTCCTTGGGATTCACCCCTCCACTTT
>NA|TRBV6-5|few|TRBJ2-1
CASSYSGSSSYNEQFF
TGTGCCAGCAGTTACTCCGGGAGTAGCTCCTACAATGAGCAGTTCTTC
>NA|TRBV7-9|few|TRBJ2-2
CASSLGDEGAGELFF
TGTGCCAGCAGCTTAGGAGACGAGGGGGCCGGGGAGCTGTTTTTT
>TRBD1|TRBV4-3|few|TRBJ1-1
CASSKSTGRTEAFF
TGCGCCAGCAGCAAATCGACAGGGCGAACTGAAGCTTTCTTT
>TRBD1|TRBV5-1|NA|TRBJ1-1
CASSFLEGANTEAFF
TGCGCCAGCAGCTTTCTGGAGGGGGCGAACACTGAAGCTTTCTTT
>NA|TRBV10-3|NA|TRBJ1-2
CAISDTLTGDGYTF
TGTGCCATCAGTGATACTCTTACGGGGGATGGCTACACCTTC
>TRBD1|TRBV27|few|TRBJ1-1
CASSTGQGGNTEAFF
TGTGCCAGCAGTACCGGACAGGGGGGGAACACTGAAGCTTTCTTT
>NA|TRBV13|NA|TRBJ2-7
CASSRTAGHEQYF
TGTGCCAGCAGTCGGACCGCTGGGCACGAGCAGTACTTC
>NA|TRBV12-5|NA|TRBJ1-3
CASGFGGATGNTIYF
TGTGCTAGTGGTTTTGGGGGAGCCACTGGAAACACCATATATTTT
>NA|TRBV6-5|few|TRBJ1-4
CASSPLSEDPNGAEKLFF
TGTGCCAGCAGTCCGCTGAGCGAAGACCCAAACGGGGCTGAAAAACTGTTTTTT
>TRBD2|TRBV6-6|NA|TRBJ2-5
CASRATLAGPQETQYF
TGTGCCAGCAGAGCCACTCTAGCGGGGCCCCAAGAGACCCAGTACTTC
>TRBD1|TRBV6-6|NA|TRBJ1-3
CASSHRQGTGNTIYF
TGTGCCAGCAGCCACCGACAGGGGACTGGAAACACCATATATTTT
>NA|TRBV7-9|many|TRBJ2-7
CASSLALAYPHGAYEQYF
TGTGCCAGCAGCTTAGCGCTTGCCTACCCCCACGGGGCCTACGAGCAGTACTTC
>TRBD2|TRBV10-3|NA|TRBJ2-5
CAISALAGALQETQYF
TGTGCCATCAGTGCCCTAGCGGGGGCCCTCCAAGAGACCCAGTACTTC
>NA|TRBV13|NA|TRBJ2-1
CASSLGAAGYNEQFF
TGTGCCAGCAGCTTAGGGGCCGCCGGCTACAATGAGCAGTTCTTC
>TRBD2|TRBV12-3/TRBV12-4|many|TRBJ2-1
CASSLNPWVAGGGAYEQFF
TGTGCCAGCAGTTTAAACCCCTGGGTAGCTGGCGGGGGGGCCTATGAGCAGTTCTTC
>NA|TRBV2|few|TRBJ2-3
CAWGKGRADTQYF
TGTGCCTGGGGAAAGGGTCGGGCAGATACGCAGTATTTT
>TRBD1|TRBV7-9|few|TRBJ1-4
CASSLPTGTNEKLFF
TGTGCCAGCAGCTTACCGACAGGGACAAATGAAAAACTGTTTTTT
>NA|TRBV19|few|TRBJ2-1
CASSMGPYNEQFF
TGTGCCAGTAGTATGGGGCCGTACAATGAGCAGTTCTTC
>NA|TRBV27|NA|TRBJ2-7
CASSNRQAAPGEQYF
TGTGCCAGCAGTAACCGACAGGCGGCCCCGGGAGAGCAGTACTTC
>TRBD1|TRBV20-1|NA|TRBJ1-1
CSAWGQGDTEAFF
TGCAGTGCTTGGGGACAGGGGGACACTGAAGCTTTCTTT
>NA|TRBV12-3/TRBV12-4|NA|TRBJ1-2
CASSLVGSATNYGYTF
TGTGCCAGCAGTTTAGTGGGATCTGCGACTAACTATGGCTACACCTTC
>NA|TRBV7-9|many|TRBJ1-1
CASSTYTEMNTEAFF
TGTGCCAGCAGCACCTACACGGAAATGAACACTGAAGCTTTCTTT
>NA|TRBV9|NA|TRBJ1-1
CASSLGNRAFF
TGTGCCAGCAGCCTTGGGAATCGCGCTTTCTTT
>TRBD1|TRBV10-3|few|TRBJ2-2
CAISATGETGELFF
TGTGCCATCAGTGCGACAGGGGAAACCGGGGAGCTGTTTTTT
>TRBD1|TRBV7-9|many|TRBJ1-6
CASSSPGDSGNSPLHF
TGTGCCAGCAGCAGTCCGGGGGACAGCGGTAATTCACCCCTCCACTTT
>TRBD1|TRBV27|few|TRBJ2-3
CASRASGTGRPDTQYF
TGTGCCAGCAGGGCCTCCGGGACAGGGAGGCCAGATACGCAGTATTTT
>NA|TRBV2|NA|TRBJ1-5
CASRRHDSSNQPQHF
TGTGCCAGCAGACGACACGACTCTAGCAATCAGCCCCAGCATTTT
>NA|TRBV12-3/TRBV12-4|few|TRBJ1-5
CASSPGDDSNQPQHF
TGTGCCAGCAGTCCCGGAGACGATAGCAATCAGCCCCAGCATTTT
>TRBD2|TRBV12-3/TRBV12-4|few|TRBJ2-1
CASSLGGGAREQFF
TGTGCCAGCAGTTTAGGCGGGGGGGCCCGTGAGCAGTTCTTC
>NA|TRBV5-4|many|TRBJ2-2
CASAGTGELFF
TGTGCCAGCGCGGGTACCGGGGAGCTGTTTTTT
>TRBD2|TRBV4-1|few|TRBJ2-3
CASSLRSGLAGGTDTQYF
TGCGCCAGCAGCCTAAGATCCGGACTAGCGGGGGGCACAGATACGCAGTATTTT
>NA|TRBV6-6|few|TRBJ1-4
CASSRTDSATNEKLFF
TGTGCCAGCAGCAGGACTGATTCCGCAACTAATGAAAAACTGTTTTTT
>TRBD2|TRBV20-1|NA|TRBJ2-1
CSANSPSSGAITYNEQFF
TGCAGTGCTAACTCCCCCAGTAGCGGGGCGATTACGTACAATGAGCAGTTCTTC
>NA|TRBV27|NA|TRBJ2-7
CASSLSSPSYEQYF
TGTGCCAGCAGCTTAAGTTCCCCTTCCTACGAGCAGTACTTC
>TRBD2|TRBV12-5|NA|TRBJ2-2
CASGFLLAGGSSNTGELFF
TGTGCTAGTGGTTTCCTATTAGCGGGGGGGAGCTCGAACACCGGGGAGCTGTTTTTT
>NA|TRBV6-1|few|TRBJ1-2
CASSGFDYGYTF
TGTGCCAGTAGCGGTTTCGACTATGGCTACACCTTC
>TRBD1|TRBV6-5|few|TRBJ2-2
CASSRDRQNTGELFF
TGTGCCAGCAGCAGGGACAGACAAAACACCGGGGAGCTGTTTTTT
>NA|TRBV6-5|NA|TRBJ2-1
CASSYSLHLTGNEQFF
TGTGCCAGCAGTTACTCATTGCATCTAACCGGCAATGAGCAGTTCTTC
>NA|TRBV25-1|few|TRBJ1-4
CASGFETNEKLFF
TGTGCCAGCGGATTTGAAACTAATGAAAAACTGTTTTTT
>NA|TRBV12-3/TRBV12-4|many|TRBJ2-3
CASTIGPPWGDTQYF
TGTGCCAGCACCATCGGCCCACCGTGGGGAGATACGCAGTATTTT
>NA|TRBV7-6|NA|TRBJ2-3
CASSPPGHSTDTQYF
TGTGCCAGCAGCCCCCCGGGACACAGCACAGATACGCAGTATTTT
>TRBD1|TRBV7-6|NA|TRBJ1-5
CASSLVAEGADQPQHF
TGTGCCAGCAGCTTAGTGGCCGAGGGGGCGGATCAGCCCCAGCATTTT
>NA|TRBV11-2|NA|TRBJ2-5
CASSFVPGSQETQYF
TGTGCCAGCAGCTTTGTCCCAGGTTCCCAAGAGACCCAGTACTTC
>NA|TRBV7-2|NA|TRBJ2-1
CASSQVATNNEQFF
TGCGCCAGCAGCCAAGTCGCGACCAACAATGAGCAGTTCTTC